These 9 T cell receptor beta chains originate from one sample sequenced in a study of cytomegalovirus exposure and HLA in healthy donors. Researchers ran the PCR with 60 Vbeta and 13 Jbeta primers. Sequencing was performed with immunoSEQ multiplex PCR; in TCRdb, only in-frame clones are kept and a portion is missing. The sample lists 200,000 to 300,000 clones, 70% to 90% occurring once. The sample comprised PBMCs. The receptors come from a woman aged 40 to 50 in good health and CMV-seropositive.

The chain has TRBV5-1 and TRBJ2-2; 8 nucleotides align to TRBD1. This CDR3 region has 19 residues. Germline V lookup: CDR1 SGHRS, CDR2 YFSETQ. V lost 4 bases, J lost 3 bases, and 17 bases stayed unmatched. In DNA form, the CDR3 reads TGCGCCAGCAGCCGTCCTGAGTCCAGGGGGCTCTCGGACACCGGGGAGCTGTTTTTT. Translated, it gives CASSRPESRGLSDTGELFF.

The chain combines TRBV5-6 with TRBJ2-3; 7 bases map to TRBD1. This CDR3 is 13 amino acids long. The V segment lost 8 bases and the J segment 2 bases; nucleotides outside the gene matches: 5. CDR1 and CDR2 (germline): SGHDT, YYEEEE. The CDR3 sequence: CASRDSYTDTQYF. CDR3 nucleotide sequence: TGTGCCAGTAGGGACAGTTACACAGATACGCAGTATTTT.

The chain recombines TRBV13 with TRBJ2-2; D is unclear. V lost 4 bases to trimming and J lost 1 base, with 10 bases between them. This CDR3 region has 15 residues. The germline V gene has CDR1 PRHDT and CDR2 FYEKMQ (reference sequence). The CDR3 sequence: CASSSVTKNTGELFF. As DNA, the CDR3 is TGTGCCAGCAGCTCCGTGACAAAGAACACCGGGGAGCTGTTTTTT.

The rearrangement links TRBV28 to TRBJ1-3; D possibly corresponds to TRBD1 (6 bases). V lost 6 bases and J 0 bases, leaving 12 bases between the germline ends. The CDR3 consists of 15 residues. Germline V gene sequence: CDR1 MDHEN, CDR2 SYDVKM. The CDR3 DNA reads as TGTGCCAGCAGAACCCAGGGGACCTCTGGAAACACCATATATTTT. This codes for CASRTQGTSGNTIYF.

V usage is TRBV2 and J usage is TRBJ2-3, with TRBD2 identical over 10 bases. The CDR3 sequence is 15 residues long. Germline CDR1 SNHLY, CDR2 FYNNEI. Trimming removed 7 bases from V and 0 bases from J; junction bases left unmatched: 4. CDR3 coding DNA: TGTGCCAGCATAGGACTAGCGGATAGCACAGATACGCAGTATTTT. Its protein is CASIGLADSTDTQYF.

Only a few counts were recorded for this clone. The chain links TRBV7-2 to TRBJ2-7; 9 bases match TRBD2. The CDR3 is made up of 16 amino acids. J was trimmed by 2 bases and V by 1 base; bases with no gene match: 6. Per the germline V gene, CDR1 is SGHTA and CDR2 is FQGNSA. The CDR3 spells CASSLVAGGPTYEQYF. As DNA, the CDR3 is TGTGCCAGCAGCTTAGTGGCGGGAGGGCCGACCTACGAGCAGTACTTC.

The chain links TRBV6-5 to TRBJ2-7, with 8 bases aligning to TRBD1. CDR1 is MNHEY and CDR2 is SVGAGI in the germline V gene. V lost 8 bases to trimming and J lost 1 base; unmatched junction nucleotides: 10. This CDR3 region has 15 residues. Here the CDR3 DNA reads TGTGCCAGCGGTTCCCTCGGACAGGGATCCTACGAGCAGTACTTC. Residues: CASGSLGQGSYEQYF.

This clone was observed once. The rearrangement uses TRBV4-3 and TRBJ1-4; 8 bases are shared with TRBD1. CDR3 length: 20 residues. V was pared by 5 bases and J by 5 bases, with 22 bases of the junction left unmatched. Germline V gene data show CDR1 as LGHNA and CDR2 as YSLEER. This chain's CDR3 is CASSTRTARDRQGSNEKLFF. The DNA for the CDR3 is TGCGCCAGCAGCACCCGAACAGCCAGAGATCGACAGGGGAGCAATGAAAAACTGTTTTTT.

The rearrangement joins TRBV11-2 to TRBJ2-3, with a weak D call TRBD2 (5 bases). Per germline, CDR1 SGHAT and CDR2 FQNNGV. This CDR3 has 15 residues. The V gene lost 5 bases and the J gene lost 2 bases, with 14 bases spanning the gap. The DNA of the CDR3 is TGTGCCAGCAGCACCTACGGGGTAAACACAGATACGCAGTATTTT. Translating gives CASSTYGVNTDTQYF.